This record covers a single TCR beta chain. Study processing details: Amplified reference gene primers provided the basis for estimating nucleated cell counts. Sequenced by immunoSEQ multiplex PCR; TCRdb stores in-frame clones only, minus some. From that table come the V and J calls and clone size; the DNA was used to work out D and trimming. Among 200,000 to 300,000 clones listed, 70% to 90% were seen once. The data derive from a study of blood T cell repertoires in COVID-19. Study summary: The analysed material was cDNA or gDNA that came from T cells, B-cell-depleted T cells, or PBMCs.

Germline CDR1 LNHDA, CDR2 SQIVND (reference sequence). There are 13 residues in the CDR3. V lost 6 bases, J lost 6 bases, and 14 bases lay in between. This sequence was found in an older woman with active or convalescent COVID-19. Sequenced input: peripheral blood. The chain combines TRBV19 with TRBJ1-1, with D possibly TRBD1 on 5 matching bases. The chain's CDR3 is CASRLRGKAEAFF. The CDR3 nucleotides read TGTGCCAGTAGATTACGGGGGAAGGCTGAAGCTTTCTTT.